These 24 T cell receptor beta chains were all obtained from the same sample, sequenced in a study of cytomegalovirus exposure and HLA in healthy donors. The PCR was carried out with 60 Vbeta primers and 13 Jbeta primers. Using immunoSEQ multiplex PCR, the repertoire was profiled, and TCRdb retains in-frame clones only, with some absent. Among more than 95,000 clones listed, approximately 69% were seen once. The sequencing sample was made of PBMCs. These receptors were taken from a woman aged 50 to 60 in good health and CMV-seropositive.

V and J are TRBV2 and TRBJ1-5; 7 positions match TRBD1. Per germline, CDR1 SNHLY and CDR2 FYNNEI. This CDR3 contains 15 residues. V lost 6 bases, J lost 6 bases, and 11 bases stayed unmatched. The CDR3: CASSPDRALGQPQHF. CDR3 nucleotides: TGTGCCAGCAGCCCTGACAGGGCCCTTGGTCAGCCCCAGCATTTT.

The chain recombines TRBV7-2 with TRBJ2-7; possible D gene TRBD1, 6 bases. The V and J ends lost 1 base and 2 bases respectively, with 9 bases between them. Looked up from germline, CDR1 is SGHTA and CDR2 is FQGNSA. This CDR3 is 14 amino acids long. The CDR3 spells CASSLGRTAYEQYF. The CDR3 DNA sequence: TGTGCCAGCAGCTTAGGGCGGACAGCCTACGAGCAGTACTTC.

The rearrangement links TRBV16 to TRBJ1-4; 9 bases are shared with TRBD1. In germline, CDR1 is KGHSY, CDR2 FQNENV. Trimming cost V 2 bases and J 8 bases; bases outside gene matches: 3. The CDR3 has 14 amino acids. The DNA for the CDR3 is TGTGCCAGCAGCCAAAGACAGGGGGTGGAAAAACTGTTTTTT. Amino acids: CASSQRQGVEKLFF.

The chain links TRBV15 to TRBJ2-1, with a tentative D call TRBD1 (6 bases). Germline CDR1 and CDR2: LNHNV and YYDKDF (reference sequence). V lost 4 bases and J 4 bases, leaving 20 bases between the germline ends. The CDR3 runs 17 residues. The CDR3 here is CATSTSGRGSLYNEQFF. The CDR3 DNA is TGTGCCACCAGCACCTCAGGCAGGGGCTCGTTGTACAATGAGCAGTTCTTC.

The V call is TRBV5-4, the J call TRBJ1-5, with a weak D call TRBD1 (5 bases). This CDR3 spans 15 amino acids. Trimming pared 2 bases from V and 1 base from J, leaving 10 bases between. Germline V gene lookup returns CDR1 SGHNT and CDR2 YYREEE (reference sequence). Written as DNA, the CDR3 is TGTGCCAGCAGCTTATGGGGGGTGAGCAATCAGCCCCAGCATTTT. Translated, it gives CASSLWGVSNQPQHF.

On this clone: The same CDR3 can be traced to other DNA sequences in this sample. The chain is built from TRBV6-1 and TRBJ1-1; no firm D call. Germline values: CDR1 MNHNS, CDR2 SASEGT. This CDR3 contains 12 residues. V shed 1 base and J shed 5 bases, with 5 bases lying between them. CDR3 in amino acids: CASSEGSTEAFF. CDR3 DNA sequence: TGTGCCAGCAGTGAAGGGAGTACTGAAGCTTTCTTT.

The V gene is TRBV4-2, the J gene TRBJ2-1; 8 positions agree with TRBD2. This CDR3 is built from 16 residues. Germline V CDR1 and CDR2: LGHNA, YNFKEQ. V lost 0 bases and J lost 6; bases outside the gene matches: 7. CDR3 DNA: TGTGCCAGCAGCCAAGAGACGAGCGGGAGTGGCAATGAGCAGTTCTTC. Protein product: CASSQETSGSGNEQFF.

This clone was seen a few times. The chain couples TRBV25-1 to TRBJ2-1; 9 bases map to TRBD1. Germline values: CDR1 MGHDK, CDR2 SYGVNS. The CDR3 runs 16 residues. V lost 3 bases to trimming and J lost 7 bases; unmatched junction nucleotides: 10. This CDR3 is CASSELGTGSKNEQFF. As DNA, the CDR3 is TGTGCCAGCAGTGAGCTTGGGACAGGGTCAAAGAATGAGCAGTTCTTC.

The chain carries TRBV18 and TRBJ1-1; D is uncertain. This CDR3 spans 12 amino acids. Germline CDR1 and CDR2: KGHSH and LQKENI. Trimming removed 0 bases from V and 10 bases from J, with 9 bases in between. CDR3 amino acids: CASSPPEGGAFF. As DNA, the CDR3 is TGTGCCAGCTCACCACCGGAGGGTGGAGCTTTCTTT.

The genes are TRBV19 and TRBJ2-3, with D possibly matching TRBD2 (6 bases). CDR1 and CDR2 (germline): LNHDA, SQIVND (reference sequence). V was clipped by 5 bases and J by 2 bases, with 11 bases between them. The CDR3 is 14 amino acids. The CDR3 here is CASSAGISTDTQYF. The CDR3 DNA reads as TGTGCCAGTAGTGCGGGGATTTCCACAGATACGCAGTATTTT.

This rearrangement joins TRBV29-1 to TRBJ2-1, with 9 bases identical to TRBD1. From germline, CDR1 is SQVTM and CDR2 ANQGSEA. The CDR3 totals 13 residues. With 7 bases clipped from V and 4 bases from J, the junction kept 5 bases outside the gene matches. The chain's CDR3 is CSASGTGYNEQFF. The CDR3 DNA follows: TGCAGCGCCTCCGGGACAGGGTACAATGAGCAGTTCTTC.

J is TRBJ2-7 and V is TRBV5-1; 10 bases agree with TRBD2. The CDR3 consists of 15 residues. In germline, CDR1 is SGHRS, CDR2 YFSETQ. V trimming: 6 bases; J trimming: 3 bases; junction bases outside the gene matches: 9. CDR3 DNA: TGCGCCAGCACGCGAACTAGCGGGACGAACTACGAGCAGTACTTC. This sequence encodes CASTRTSGTNYEQYF.

This clone came up a few times. V gene TRBV27 combines with J gene TRBJ1-5; 7 bases fit TRBD1. CDR3 length: 15 residues. Germline V lookup: CDR1 MNHEY, CDR2 SMNVEV (reference sequence). V was clipped by 6 bases and J by 0 bases; unmatched bases: 5. DNA of the CDR3: TGTGCCAGCAGACCACAGGGGAATAGCAATCAGCCCCAGCATTTT. This sequence encodes CASRPQGNSNQPQHF.

The chain joins TRBV19 to TRBJ1-1; perhaps TRBD1 as D (5 bases). The CDR3 has 12 residues. Germline V gene data show CDR1 as LNHDA and CDR2 as SQIVND (reference sequence). V lost 8 bases, J lost 1 base, and 8 bases lay in between. CDR3 DNA: TGTGCCAGTTTCCAGGGGAACACTGAAGCTTTCTTT. Encoded protein: CASFQGNTEAFF.

The chain joins TRBV7-8 to TRBJ1-2, with TRBD1 matching over 9 bases. J lost 8 bases, V lost 1 base, and 5 bases had no gene match. The length of the CDR3 is 14 residues. Germline lookup yields CDR1 SGHVS and CDR2 FQNEAQ. DNA for the CDR3: TGTGCCAGCAGCTTAGAGCACAGGGGGCAGGGCTACACCTTC. It specifies CASSLEHRGQGYTF.

The chain combines TRBV2 with TRBJ2-5, with a possible D match to TRBD1 (5 bases). The CDR3 totals 15 residues. Per the germline V gene, CDR1 is SNHLY and CDR2 is FYNNEI. The V end lost 4 bases, the J end lost 2 bases, and 14 bases lay between the germline ends. This CDR3 is CASSVGAAGQETQYF. CDR3 sequence (DNA): TGTGCCAGCAGTGTTGGTGCGGCAGGGCAAGAGACCCAGTACTTC.

The J gene is TRBJ2-4, the V gene TRBV19; no clear D gene. Deletions cut 1 base from V and 5 bases from J, with 6 bases between. Germline V gene data show CDR1 as LNHDA and CDR2 as SQIVND (reference sequence). The CDR3 loop spans 13 amino acids. The chain's CDR3 is CASSIGRENIQYF. CDR3 nucleotides: TGTGCCAGTAGTATAGGTAGAGAAAACATTCAGTACTTC.

This clone was seen more than once but under ten times. The chain employs TRBV19 and TRBJ2-1, with 12 bases that match TRBD1. J gave up 8 bases and V 4 bases, and 9 bases lay outside the gene matches. Germline CDR1 LNHDA, CDR2 SQIVND (reference sequence). The CDR3 is 16 amino acids. This CDR3 is CASSTTGTGGRDEQFF. In DNA, the CDR3 is TGTGCCAGTAGTACTACCGGGACAGGGGGCCGGGATGAGCAGTTCTTC.

This sequence joins TRBV5-4 and TRBJ2-7; 10 nucleotides line up with TRBD1. V lost 4 bases and J lost 3; bases outside the gene matches: 4. CDR3 length: 14 amino acids. Germline CDR1 and CDR2: SGHNT and YYREEE (reference sequence). The CDR3 DNA reads TGTGCCAGCAGCGGGGGACAGGGGATCTACGAGCAGTACTTC. It codes for CASSGGQGIYEQYF.

This clone appeared a few times. This chain connects TRBV27 to TRBJ2-7; TRBD2 aligns across 9 bases. The germline V gene has CDR1 MNHEY and CDR2 SMNVEV (reference sequence). The CDR3 extends over 15 amino acids. With V trimmed by 0 bases and J by 5 bases, 5 bases remained unmatched. CDR3: CASSLSSGRSDEQYF. The CDR3 DNA is TGTGCCAGCAGTTTATCGAGCGGGAGGTCGGACGAGCAGTACTTC.

The chain carries TRBV5-1 and TRBJ1-4, with 10 bases that match TRBD1. The V and J ends lost 0 bases and 6 bases, in that order; junction bases with no gene match: 2. This CDR3 has 15 amino acids. Per the germline V gene, CDR1 is SGHRS and CDR2 is YFSETQ. CDR3 amino acids: CASSLAGTGDEKLFF. The CDR3 DNA reads as TGCGCCAGCAGCTTGGCCGGGACAGGGGATGAAAAACTGTTTTTT.

CDR3 amino acids: CASSEQQGNYGYTF. The DNA of the CDR3 is TGTGCCAGCAGTGAACAACAGGGGAACTATGGCTACACCTTC. The rearrangement joins TRBV6-4 to TRBJ1-2; TRBD1 matches at 7 bases. Germline trimming cut 3 bases from V and 2 bases from J; bases unmatched to any gene: 3. Germline CDR1 and CDR2: MRHNA and SNTAGT. This CDR3 contains 14 residues.

V usage is TRBV5-1 and J usage is TRBJ2-1; D gene ambiguous. Trimming stripped 4 bases from V and 2 bases from J, with 13 bases between. The CDR3 is 15 residues long. Germline V lookup: CDR1 SGHRS, CDR2 YFSETQ. The CDR3 is CASSITQLTYNEQFF. CDR3 in DNA: TGCGCCAGCAGCATAACACAGCTTACCTACAATGAGCAGTTCTTC.

V is TRBV10-2 and J is TRBJ2-3, with 8 bases aligning to TRBD2. The CDR3 extends over 19 amino acids. The germline V gene has CDR1 WSHSY and CDR2 SAAADI. Trimming removed 3 bases from V and 1 base from J; junction bases left unmatched: 15. CDR3 DNA sequence: TGCGCCAGCAGTGACCACCGGGCAGCGCGGGGGGACCGCACAGATACGCAGTATTTT. Its translation: CASSDHRAARGDRTDTQYF.